The clone carrying this T cell receptor (beta chain) showed up just once. This entry is derived from a study of blood T cell repertoires in COVID-19. The wider study: PBMCs, B-cell-depleted T cells, or T cells provided the cDNA or gDNA that made up the material.

Authors' data handling: Amplified reference gene primers provided the basis for estimating nucleated cell counts. Method: immunoSEQ multiplex PCR; TCRdb's copy keeps in-frame clones and lacks some. V, J and clone size are those of that table, while D and trimming were read from the DNA. The repertoire holds under 150,000 clones, with 84% as singletons. Germline CDR1 SGHDT, CDR2 YYEEEE. This CDR3 has 15 amino acids. V shed 4 bases, J shed 0 bases, and the junction held 7 bases outside the gene matches. This chain joins TRBV5-6 and TRBJ2-7; TRBD2 matches at 7 bases. The receptor was isolated from a human donor in a cohort sampled during active COVID-19. The sequenced material came from peripheral blood. The CDR3 DNA is TGTGCCAGCAGCAACGGGACTACCTCCTCCTACGAGCAGTACTTC. Translation gives CASSNGTTSSYEQYF.